This T cell receptor beta chain was identified in a study of blood T cells in healthy people across ages. This CDR3 is 16 amino acids long. Germline V gives CDR1 MNHEY, CDR2 SVGEGT. The V gene end was trimmed by 2 bases and the J gene end by 4 bases; junction bases not matched to a gene: 8. A J-beta primer mix and a sample-barcoded 5' primer were used in a second PCR of about 6 to 12 cycles. TCRdb redid the calling of the 5' RACE reads with MiXCR, one entry per CDR3 protein. Of hundreds of thousands of distinct CDR3 sequences listed, approximately 30% are singletons. This receptor was obtained from a woman at least 80 years old in good health. This rearrangement joins TRBV6-2 or TRBV6-3 to TRBJ1-2; 9 bases agree with TRBD1. The sequenced sample was blood. The CDR3 sequence: CASSYPTGTGSYGYTF. CDR3 DNA: TGTGCCAGCAGTTACCCCACCGGGACAGGGAGCTATGGCTACACCTTC.